A selection of T cell receptor beta chains follows, all from one sample in a study of somatic mutations in cytotoxic T cells in rheumatoid arthritis. Here immunoSEQ multiplex PCR was the method, and the copy in TCRdb shows in-frame clones only, minus some. The data show roughly 11,000 clones, nearly 75% seen once. Input material: CD8+ T cells sorted from blood. The receptor source for this set is a woman between 40 and 50 years old in good health. The conserved cysteine and the conserved F or W are not part of the CDR3 here. The D gene is left open where the match is weak.

d_call v_call cdr3_aa
- TRBV5-1 ASSLMGSYEQY
- TRBV13 ASSLGRPLNTEAF
TRBD2 TRBV4-1 ASSDGGAYNEQF
TRBD1 TRBV5-5 ASSFGTGGNGYT
TRBD2 TRBV11-3 ASTIWGRAGDEQF
- TRBV2 ASRSLVSGETQY
TRBD2 TRBV5-6 ASSYDREAPYEQY
- TRBV19 ASSRYGGTEAF
- TRBV6-6 ASSPGNEAF
- TRBV28 ASRGRVTDTQY
- TRBV28 ASTRPYETRAF
- TRBV29-1 SGEGWGETQY
TRBD2 TRBV2 ASSEPLAGVMNEQF
- TRBV11-2 ASSLGRLYEQY
- TRBV5-1 ASSLGTEAF
- TRBV6-6 ASSYPGSEAF
TRBD2 TRBV28 ASSPSGLAGGQETQY
TRBD2 TRBV6-5 ATLGLAAQETQY
- TRBV11-3 ASSLDTPVGRGNEQF
TRBD1 TRBV7-9 ASSLMGTEVNYGYT
- TRBV2 ASRNDSELANYGYT